The 9 T cell receptor beta chains below were found in one sample sequenced in a study of T cell responses to AZD1222 COVID-19 vaccine. Sequenced by immunoSEQ multiplex PCR; TCRdb stores in-frame clones only, minus some. The sample lists about 130,000 clones; nearly 90% were seen once. This specimen consisted of peripheral blood, obtained 28 days after the second AZD1222 dose. Source of these receptors: an adult who received the AZD1222 COVID-19 vaccine.

This rearrangement joins TRBV5-4 to TRBJ1-3; D remains ambiguous. This CDR3 is built from 15 residues. Germline V CDR1 and CDR2: SGHNT, YYREEE (reference sequence). V was clipped by 0 bases and J by 2 bases, with 9 bases between them. CDR3 nucleotide sequence: TGTGCCAGCAGCTTGGGGGCAGGAACTGGAAACACCATATATTTT. This translates into CASSLGAGTGNTIYF.

The genes are TRBV6-5 and TRBJ1-3; D unresolved. The CDR3 is 14 amino acids. Deletions cut 10 bases from V and 3 bases from J, with 16 bases between. The V gene's germline CDR1 is MNHEY and CDR2 SVGAGI. The CDR3 region is CAITWTGYGNTIYF. CDR3 coding DNA: TGTGCCATCACTTGGACGGGATATGGAAACACCATATATTTT.

The V and J genes are TRBV3-1 (or the pseudogene TRBV3-2) and TRBJ2-7; D gene uncertain. V lost 5 bases, J lost 2 bases, and 7 bases lay in between. The CDR3 spans 12 residues. Germline V gene data show CDR1 as LGHDT and CDR2 as YNNKEL (reference sequence). CDR3 sequence (DNA): TGTGCCAGCAGCGAGGTTACCTACGAGCAGTACTTC. It yields the protein CASSEVTYEQYF.

The chain links TRBV12-3 or TRBV12-4 to TRBJ1-2, with D possibly being TRBD1 (5 bases). This CDR3 has 12 residues. V lost 4 bases and J 5 bases, leaving 8 bases between the germline ends. DNA for the CDR3: TGTGCCAGCAGTTCAGGGAGGTATGGCTACACCTTC. Residues: CASSSGRYGYTF.

This clone showed up just a few times. The chain recombines TRBV18 with TRBJ1-5, with 7 bases matching TRBD1. With 1 base clipped from V and 0 bases from J, the junction kept 6 bases outside the gene matches. The germline gives CDR1 KGHSH, CDR2 LQKENI. The CDR3 consists of 17 residues. CDR3: CASSPRGQDYSNQPQHF. The CDR3 DNA follows: TGTGCCAGCTCACCACGCGGACAGGACTATAGCAATCAGCCCCAGCATTTT.

The V and J genes are TRBV12-3 or TRBV12-4 and TRBJ1-5; D is ambiguous. Trimming pared 5 bases from V and 9 bases from J, leaving 14 bases between. This CDR3 has 13 amino acids. This CDR3 reads CASSASLTRPQHF. CDR3 sequence (DNA): TGTGCCAGCAGTGCGTCGTTAACGCGGCCCCAGCATTTT.

The rearrangement links TRBV11-3 to TRBJ2-5; 9 bases line up with TRBD1. With V trimmed by 3 bases and J by 3 bases, 11 bases remained unmatched. The CDR3 length is 17 residues. Germline loops: CDR1 SGHNT, CDR2 YENEEA. DNA of the CDR3: TGTGCCAGCAGCTTTGGCCGAAGGGGACAGGGAGAAGAGACCCAGTACTTC. Amino acids: CASSFGRRGQGEETQYF. Drawing the rest from reference TRBV11-3 and TRBJ2-5, the complete variable domain is EAGVVQSPRYKIIEKKQPVAFWCNPISGHNTLYWYLQNLGQGPELLIRYENEEAVDDSQLPKDRFSAERLKGVDSTLKIQPAELGDSAVYLCASSFGRRGQGEETQYFGPGTRLLVL.

V usage is TRBV2 and J usage is TRBJ2-3; TRBD2 agrees at 13 bases. Germline values: CDR1 SNHLY, CDR2 FYNNEI. The CDR3 contains 18 residues. V lost 6 bases, J lost 4 bases, and 13 bases stayed unmatched. CDR3: CASRRSRTSGGGADTQYF. The CDR3 DNA sequence: TGTGCCAGCAGGCGGTCTAGGACTAGCGGGGGAGGGGCAGATACGCAGTATTTT.

This chain joins TRBV25-1 and TRBJ2-7, with 8 bases identical to TRBD1. Germline V lookup: CDR1 MGHDK, CDR2 SYGVNS. Trimming cost V 9 bases and J 2 bases; bases outside gene matches: 6. The CDR3 loop spans 13 amino acids. The CDR3 is CASEHRGTYEQYF. CDR3 DNA sequence: TGTGCCAGTGAGCACAGGGGGACCTACGAGCAGTACTTC.